This paragraph covers one T cell receptor (beta chain) sequence. Its specificity is not known. The sample comes from a study of T cell responses to AZD1222 COVID-19 vaccine. Study-level background: The analysis combined second doses at about 4 or about 12 weeks.

Repertoires were generated with immunoSEQ multiplex PCR, while TCRdb's copy carries only in-frame clones and drops some. The sample contains 95,000 to 110,000 clones, about 88% of which appear only once. The study's findings and limits: Baseline testing showed seropositivity in only five to seven AZD1222 recipients.

CDR3 size: 13 residues. CDR1 is WNHNN and CDR2 is SYGVQD in the germline V gene (reference sequence). The V and J ends lost 0 bases and 10 bases respectively, with 11 bases between them. The specimen was peripheral blood, collected on day 0 of AZD1222 vaccination. The TCR sequence derives from an adult in good health. The rearrangement uses TRBV10-1 and TRBJ2-3; D not resolved. The CDR3 DNA is TGCGCCAGCAGTGAGTCGATTAGTTCCGCGCAGTATTTT. This gives the protein CASSESISSAQYF.